This T cell receptor (beta chain) was sequenced during a study of somatic mutations in cytotoxic T cells in rheumatoid arthritis. J was trimmed by 3 bases and V by 6 bases; bases with no gene match: 7. Looked up from germline, CDR1 is LNHDA and CDR2 is SQIVND (reference sequence). The CDR3 is 14 residues long. Sequencing used immunoSEQ multiplex PCR; TCRdb keeps in-frame clones, though not all of them. Of more than 9,000 clones in the sample, over 80% were seen once. The material sequenced was CD8+ T cells sorted from blood. This TCR came from a woman under 30 with rheumatoid arthritis. The J gene is TRBJ1-1, the V gene TRBV19; 7 nucleotides align to TRBD1. Here the CDR3 reads CASSLIDRDTEAFF. In DNA form, the CDR3 reads TGTGCCAGTAGCTTGATCGACAGGGACACTGAAGCTTTCTTT.